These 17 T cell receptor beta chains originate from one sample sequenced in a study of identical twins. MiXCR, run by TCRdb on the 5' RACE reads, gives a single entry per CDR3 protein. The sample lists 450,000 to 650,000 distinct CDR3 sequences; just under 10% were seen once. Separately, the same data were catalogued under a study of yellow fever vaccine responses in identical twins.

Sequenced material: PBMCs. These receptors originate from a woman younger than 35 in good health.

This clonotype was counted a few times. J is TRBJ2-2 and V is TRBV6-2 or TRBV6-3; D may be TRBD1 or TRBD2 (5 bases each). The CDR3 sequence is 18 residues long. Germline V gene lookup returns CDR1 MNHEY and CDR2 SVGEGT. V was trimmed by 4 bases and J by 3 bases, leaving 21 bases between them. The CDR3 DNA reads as TGTGCCAGCAGTTCGGGACGGCAAACTATAATCGACACCGGGGAGCTGTTTTTT. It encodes CASSSGRQTIIDTGELFF.

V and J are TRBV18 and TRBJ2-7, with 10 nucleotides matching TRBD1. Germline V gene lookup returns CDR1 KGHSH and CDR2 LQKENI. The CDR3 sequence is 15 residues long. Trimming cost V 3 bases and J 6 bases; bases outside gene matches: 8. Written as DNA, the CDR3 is TGTGCCAGCTCACCGGCGGGGACAGGGGAGAGCGAGCAGTACTTC. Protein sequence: CASSPAGTGESEQYF.

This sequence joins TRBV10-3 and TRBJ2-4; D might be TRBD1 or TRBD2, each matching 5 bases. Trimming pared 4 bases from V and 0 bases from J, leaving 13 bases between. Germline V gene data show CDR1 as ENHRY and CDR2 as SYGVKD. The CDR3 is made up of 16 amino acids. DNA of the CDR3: TGTGCCATCAGTGGTGGGACCGAGCTAGCCAAAAACATTCAGTACTTC. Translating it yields CAISGGTELAKNIQYF.

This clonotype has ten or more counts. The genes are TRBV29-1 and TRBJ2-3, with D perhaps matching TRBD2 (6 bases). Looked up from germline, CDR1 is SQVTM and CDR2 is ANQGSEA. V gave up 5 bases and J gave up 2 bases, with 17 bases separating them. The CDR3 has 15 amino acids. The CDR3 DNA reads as TGCAGCGTTCGTAACTCTGGGGGGAACACAGATACGCAGTATTTT. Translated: CSVRNSGGNTDTQYF.

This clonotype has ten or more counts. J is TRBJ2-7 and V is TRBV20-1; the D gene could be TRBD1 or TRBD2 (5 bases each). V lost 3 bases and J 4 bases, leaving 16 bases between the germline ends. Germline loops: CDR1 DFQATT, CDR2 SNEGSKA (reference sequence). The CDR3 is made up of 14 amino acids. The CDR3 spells CSARQLVGPYEQYF. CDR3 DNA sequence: TGCAGTGCTAGGCAACTAGTGGGACCATACGAGCAGTACTTC.

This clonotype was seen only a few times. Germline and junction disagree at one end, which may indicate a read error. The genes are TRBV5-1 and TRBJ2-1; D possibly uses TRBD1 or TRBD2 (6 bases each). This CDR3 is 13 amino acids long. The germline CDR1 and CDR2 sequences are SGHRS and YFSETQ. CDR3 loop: CASSPEVLTGAVF. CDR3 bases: TGCGCCAGCAGCCCGGAGGTGTTGACGGGGGCAGTCTTC. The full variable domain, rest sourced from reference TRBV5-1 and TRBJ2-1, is KAGVTQTPRYLIKTRGQQVTLSCSPISGHRSVSWYQQTPGQGLQFLFEYFSETQRNKGNFPGRFSGRQFSNSRSEMNVSTLELGDSALYLCASSPEVLTGAVFGPGTRLTVL.

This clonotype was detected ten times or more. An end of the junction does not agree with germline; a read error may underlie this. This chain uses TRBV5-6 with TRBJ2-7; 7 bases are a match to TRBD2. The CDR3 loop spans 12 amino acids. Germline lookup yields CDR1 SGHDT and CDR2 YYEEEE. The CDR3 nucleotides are TGTGCCAGCACCTTGGGGACTATCGAGCAGTACTTC. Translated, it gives CASTLGTIEQYF.

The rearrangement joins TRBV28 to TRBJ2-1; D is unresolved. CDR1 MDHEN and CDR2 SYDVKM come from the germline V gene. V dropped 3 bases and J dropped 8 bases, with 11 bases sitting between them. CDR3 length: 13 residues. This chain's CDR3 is CASSFVVDDEQFF. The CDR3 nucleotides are TGTGCCAGCAGTTTTGTGGTTGACGATGAGCAGTTCTTC.

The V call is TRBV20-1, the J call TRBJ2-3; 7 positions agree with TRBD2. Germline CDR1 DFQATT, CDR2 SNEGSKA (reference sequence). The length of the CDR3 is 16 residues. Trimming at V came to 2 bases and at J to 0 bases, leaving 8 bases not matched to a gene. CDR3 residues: CSARSSGAPSTDTQYF. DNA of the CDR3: TGCAGTGCTAGATCTAGCGGAGCCCCTAGCACAGATACGCAGTATTTT.

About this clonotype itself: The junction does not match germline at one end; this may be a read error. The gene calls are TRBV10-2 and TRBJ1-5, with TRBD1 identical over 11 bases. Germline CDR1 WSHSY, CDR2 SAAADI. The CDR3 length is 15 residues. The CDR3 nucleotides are TGCGCCAGCAGACCGGGACAGGGGGATTATCAGCTCCAGCATTTT. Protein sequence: CASRPGQGDYQLQHF.

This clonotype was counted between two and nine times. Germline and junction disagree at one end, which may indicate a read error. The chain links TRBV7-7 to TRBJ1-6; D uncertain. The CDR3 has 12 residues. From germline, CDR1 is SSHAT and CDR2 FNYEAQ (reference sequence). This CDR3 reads CASSLSGSPLHF. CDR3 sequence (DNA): TGTGCTAGCAGCTTGTCGGGGTCACCCCTCCACTTT.

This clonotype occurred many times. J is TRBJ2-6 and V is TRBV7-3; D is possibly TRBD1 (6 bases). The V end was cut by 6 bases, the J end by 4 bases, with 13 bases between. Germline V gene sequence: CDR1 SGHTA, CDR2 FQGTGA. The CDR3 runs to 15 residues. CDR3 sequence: CASSSGQPGANVLTF. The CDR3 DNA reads TGTGCCAGCAGTTCCGGACAGCCCGGGGCCAACGTCCTGACTTTC. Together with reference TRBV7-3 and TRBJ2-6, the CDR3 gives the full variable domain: GAGVSQTPSNKVTEKGKYVELRCDPISGHTALYWYRQSLGQGPEFLIYFQGTGAADDSGLPNDRFFAVRPEGSVSTLKIQRTERGDSAVYLCASSSGQPGANVLTFGAGSRLTVL.

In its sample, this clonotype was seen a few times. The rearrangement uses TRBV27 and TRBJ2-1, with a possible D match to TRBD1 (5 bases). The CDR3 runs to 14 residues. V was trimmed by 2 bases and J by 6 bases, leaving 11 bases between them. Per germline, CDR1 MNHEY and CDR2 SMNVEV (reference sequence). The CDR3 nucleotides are TGTGCCAGCAGTTTAACACCCAGGGCCAATGAGCAGTTCTTC. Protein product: CASSLTPRANEQFF.

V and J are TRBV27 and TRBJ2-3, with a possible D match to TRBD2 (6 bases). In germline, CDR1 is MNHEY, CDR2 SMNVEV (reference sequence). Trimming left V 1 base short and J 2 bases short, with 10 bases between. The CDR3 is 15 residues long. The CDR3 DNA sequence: TGTGCCAGCAGTTTATTTAGCGGCCACACAGATACGCAGTATTTT. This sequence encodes CASSLFSGHTDTQYF.

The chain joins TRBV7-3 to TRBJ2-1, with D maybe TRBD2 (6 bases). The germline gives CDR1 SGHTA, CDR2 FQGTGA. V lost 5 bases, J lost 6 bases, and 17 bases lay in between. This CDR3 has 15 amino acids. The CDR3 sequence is CASSPGTYGGNEQFF. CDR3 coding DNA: TGTGCCAGCAGCCCCGGGACTTACGGTGGCAATGAGCAGTTCTTC.

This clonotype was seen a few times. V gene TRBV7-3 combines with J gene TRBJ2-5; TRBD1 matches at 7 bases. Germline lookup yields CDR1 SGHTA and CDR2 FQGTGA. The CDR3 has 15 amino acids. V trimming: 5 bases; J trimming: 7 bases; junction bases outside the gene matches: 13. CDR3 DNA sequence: TGTGCCAGCAGCCTCACCGCGACAGGGTGGGGGACCCAGTACTTC. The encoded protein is CASSLTATGWGTQYF.

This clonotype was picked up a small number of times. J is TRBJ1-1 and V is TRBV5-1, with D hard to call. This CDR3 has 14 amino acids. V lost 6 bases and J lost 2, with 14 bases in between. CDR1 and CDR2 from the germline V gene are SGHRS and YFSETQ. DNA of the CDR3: TGCGCCAGCACTTTCGCGGTGGGTAACACTGAAGCTTTCTTT. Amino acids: CASTFAVGNTEAFF. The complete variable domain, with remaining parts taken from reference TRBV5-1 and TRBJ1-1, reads KAGVTQTPRYLIKTRGQQVTLSCSPISGHRSVSWYQQTPGQGLQFLFEYFSETQRNKGNFPGRFSGRQFSNSRSEMNVSTLELGDSALYLCASTFAVGNTEAFFGQGTRLTVV.